This T cell receptor (beta chain) was documented in a study of post-analysis software for immune sequencing data. Study observations and caveats: Relative to controls, patients with multiple sclerosis showed significantly lower normalized Chao1 diversity. Under F measure analysis, samples from one preparation batch co-clustered strongly. Patients had higher frequencies than controls of about five TRBV segments, including TRBV5-6, TRBV5-1 and TRBV20-1.

This CDR3 is built from 11 residues. Germline values: CDR1 SQVTM, CDR2 ANQGSEA. Between the trimmed V and J ends, which lost 7 bases and 0 bases, there was a span of 6 bases. As regards this clonotype: Its antigen is undetermined.

Tagging with unique molecular identifiers was a feature of the TCR beta cDNA libraries. Each batch of about 0.85 to 10 million T cells produced roughly 500,000 cDNA molecules. TCRdb fed the PCR reads into MiXCR, producing one record per CDR3 protein. The data contain a few hundred thousand distinct CDR3 sequences, 30% to 40% of them singletons. Sequencing used blood. The chain uses TRBV29-1 and TRBJ1-1, with a weak D call TRBD1 (5 bases). The source is a girl aged 2 to 10 with multiple sclerosis. Here the CDR3 reads CSGQLNTEAFF. The CDR3, as DNA: TGCAGCGGACAGCTGAACACTGAAGCTTTCTTT. Together with reference TRBV29-1 and TRBJ1-1, the CDR3 gives the full variable domain: SAVISQKPSRDICQRGTSLTIQCQVDSQVTMMFWYRQQPGQSLTLIATANQGSEATYESGFVIDKFPISRPNLTFSTLTVSNMSPEDSSIYLCSGQLNTEAFFGQGTRLTVV.